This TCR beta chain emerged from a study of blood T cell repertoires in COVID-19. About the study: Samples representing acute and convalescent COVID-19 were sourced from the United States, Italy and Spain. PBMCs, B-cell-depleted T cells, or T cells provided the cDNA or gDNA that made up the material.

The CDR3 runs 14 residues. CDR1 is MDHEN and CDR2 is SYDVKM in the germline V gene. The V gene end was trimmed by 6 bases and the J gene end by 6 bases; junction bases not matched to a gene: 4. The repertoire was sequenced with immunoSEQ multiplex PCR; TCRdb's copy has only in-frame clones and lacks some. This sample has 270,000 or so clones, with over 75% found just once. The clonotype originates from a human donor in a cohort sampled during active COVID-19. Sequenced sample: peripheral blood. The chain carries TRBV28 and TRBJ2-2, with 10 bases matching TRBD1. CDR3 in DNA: TGTGCCAGCAGGTCGGGACAGGGGCCCGGGGAGCTGTTTTTT. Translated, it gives CASRSGQGPGELFF.